The 21 T cell receptor beta chains below come from one sample, sequenced in a study of regulatory T cells in long-lasting Graves disease (dated by TCRdb to the early 2020s). This sample's time point label indicates: newly diagnosed GD, antithyroid drugs for less than 3 months. For both TCR sequencing and RNA sequencing, RNA was extracted from PBMCs in TRIzol. Libraries came from multiplex PCR. The reads were generated on an Illumina HiSeq 4000. CDR3 regions were amplified by Arm-PCR with iRepertoire HTBI primers to construct TCR beta libraries. TCRdb took the public reads, trimmed them with fastp at Q25, ran MiXCR for clone calling and kept in-frame beta chains. For every CDR3 protein sequence, its rows merge into one entry that carries the most common genes and DNA. For this sample the table gives some 500,000 distinct CDR3 sequences, of which about 16% were detected only once. In total, the top ten clones hold 20% to 30% of the sample.

This sample was also put to use in a study of T cells in Graves' hyperthyroidism and ophthalmopathy.

The material was peripheral blood mononuclear cells (PBMCs), obtained at new diagnosis, from a patient treated with antithyroid drugs. Receptor source: a woman aged 35-65 years with Graves disease. Donor details come from another sample of the same person, matched by shared clones.

Many counts were recorded for this clonotype. The chain employs TRBV10-3 and TRBJ1-3; D unclear. Germline assignment: CDR1 ENHRY and CDR2 SYGVKD. Deletions cut 4 bases from V and 4 bases from J, with 8 bases between. This CDR3 is 13 amino acids long. The CDR3 nucleotides read TGTGCCATCAGTGTTGGGGAAGGAAACACCATATATTTT. This translates into CAISVGEGNTIYF.

This chain joins TRBV9 and TRBJ1-1, with D perhaps TRBD1 (5 bases). V was pared by 3 bases and J by 5 bases, with 20 bases between. CDR1 is SGDLS and CDR2 is YYNGEE in the germline V gene. The length of the CDR3 is 16 residues. CDR3 residues: CASSASTGGGLTEAFF. The DNA of the CDR3 is TGTGCCAGCAGCGCGAGCACAGGTGGTGGTCTAACTGAAGCTTTCTTT.

This rearrangement joins TRBV20-1 to TRBJ2-5; D unresolved. Germline values: CDR1 DFQATT, CDR2 SNEGSKA (reference sequence). The V end was cut by 6 bases, the J end by 1 base, with 15 bases between. The CDR3 extends over 14 amino acids. CDR3 region: CSAPIKGFQETQYF. In nucleotides, the CDR3 is TGCAGTGCCCCAATCAAGGGTTTCCAAGAGACCCAGTACTTC.

The chain is built from TRBV6-1 and TRBJ2-1; 13 positions match TRBD2. Trimming at V came to 10 bases and at J to 5 bases, leaving 11 bases not matched to a gene. Per germline, CDR1 MNHNS and CDR2 SASEGT. The CDR3 is 16 amino acids. CDR3 nucleotides: TGTGCCAACGCCCTACTAGCGGGGGGGTTTAACAATGAGCAGTTCTTC. Translation: CANALLAGGFNNEQFF.

This clonotype was observed a few times. The V and J genes are TRBV20-1 and TRBJ2-1; D call uncertain. Per the germline V gene, CDR1 is DFQATT and CDR2 is SNEGSKA (reference sequence). The CDR3 is made up of 15 amino acids. V dropped 3 bases and J dropped 8 bases, with 20 bases sitting between them. DNA of the CDR3: TGCAGTGCTAGCCCAGGATCGTTGGGATTCGATGAGCAGTTCTTC. Translating it yields CSASPGSLGFDEQFF.

This clonotype was detected ten times or more. The chain links TRBV6-5 to TRBJ1-1, with D unclear. This CDR3 comprises 11 residues. Germline V gene lookup returns CDR1 MNHEY and CDR2 SVGAGI. Trimming cost V 1 base and J 7 bases, with 4 bases left between them. In DNA, the CDR3 is TGTGCCAGCAGTTACTACGGTGAAGCTTTCTTT. Translated: CASSYYGEAFF.

The table lists this clonotype with a few counts. The chain joins TRBV5-5 to TRBJ1-1; perhaps TRBD1 as D (6 bases). CDR1 and CDR2 from the germline V gene are SGHKS and YYEKEE (reference sequence). The CDR3 runs to 14 residues. V shed 3 bases and J shed 0 bases, with 9 bases lying between them. The CDR3 region is CASSWGRMNTEAFF. The CDR3 region has the DNA TGTGCCAGCAGCTGGGGGCGGATGAACACTGAAGCTTTCTTT.

This clonotype appeared many times. The chain recombines TRBV12-3 or TRBV12-4 with TRBJ1-2; D unresolved. V was clipped by 5 bases and J by 6 bases, with 10 bases between them. The CDR3 runs to 12 residues. CDR3 bases: TGTGCCAGCAGTCCGAGACGAGATGGCTACACCTTC. Amino acid sequence: CASSPRRDGYTF.

The V gene is TRBV11-1, the J gene TRBJ2-2; 8 bases are a match to TRBD1. After removal of 6 bases from V and 1 base from J, the junction contained 4 bases not matched to a gene. There are 15 residues in the CDR3. Germline CDR1 reads SGHAT; CDR2 reads FQDESV (reference sequence). The CDR3 loop reads CASRSGTGNTGELFF. The DNA of the CDR3 is TGTGCCAGCAGATCCGGGACAGGGAACACCGGGGAGCTGTTTTTT.

This clonotype showed up many times. The rearrangement uses TRBV5-1 and TRBJ1-2; D is unresolved. The CDR3 length is 14 residues. Germline V gene sequence: CDR1 SGHRS, CDR2 YFSETQ. V was cut by 2 bases and J by 6 bases, with 14 bases left in between. In nucleotides, the CDR3 is TGCGCCAGCAGCTTAATTCCGGAGGTAGATGGCTACACCTTC. Amino acids: CASSLIPEVDGYTF.

The V and J genes are TRBV4-1 and TRBJ2-7; 7 nucleotides match TRBD1. The CDR3 runs to 15 residues. The V gene end was trimmed by 4 bases and the J gene end by 4 bases; junction bases not matched to a gene: 10. The germline CDR1 and CDR2 sequences are MGHRA and YSYEKL. The CDR3 sequence is CASSPRTGERYEQYF. The CDR3 nucleotides read TGCGCCAGCAGCCCCCGGACAGGCGAGAGGTACGAGCAGTACTTC.

This clonotype was counted a few times. V gene TRBV7-9 combines with J gene TRBJ1-3; D unresolved. V was cut by 7 bases and J by 0 bases, with 13 bases left in between. The CDR3 totals 15 residues. In germline, CDR1 is SEHNR, CDR2 FQNEAQ (reference sequence). The CDR3 DNA sequence: TGTGCCAGCAACCTTGCGGATTACTCTGGAAACACCATATATTTT. Its protein is CASNLADYSGNTIYF.

Concerning this clonotype: Given a much more abundant clone one base away, this may be a read error. CDR3 residues: CVSSLGQGTHGYTF. CDR3 coding DNA: TGTGTCAGCAGCTTGGGACAGGGGACCCATGGCTACACCTTC. The gene calls are TRBV7-2 and TRBJ1-2; 10 bases are shared with TRBD1. CDR1 and CDR2 from the germline V gene are SGHTA and FQGNSA. CDR3 length: 14 residues.

This CDR3 is CASSSGDHKRETQYF. Written as DNA, the CDR3 is TGTGCCAGTTCCTCTGGGGACCATAAACGGGAGACCCAGTACTTC. The V and J genes are TRBV19 and TRBJ2-5; the D call may be TRBD1 or TRBD2 (5 bases each). Trimming removed 8 bases at V and 5 bases at J, with 21 bases between. CDR3 length: 15 residues. Germline CDR1 is LNHDA and CDR2 is SQIVND (reference sequence).

Turning to this clonotype: A much larger clone sits a single nucleotide away, making a read error possible. Likely a read error: the CDR3 ends without its conserved phenylalanine or tryptophan. The V and J genes are TRBV3-1 and TRBJ1-2; possibly TRBD1 for D (5 bases). The V end was cut by 5 bases, the J end by 5 bases, with 15 bases between. The germline gives CDR1 LGHDT, CDR2 YNNKEL (reference sequence). The CDR3 extends over 14 amino acids. The CDR3 loop reads CASSVRDERYGYTS. In DNA form, the CDR3 reads TGTGCCAGCAGCGTCCGGGACGAGAGATATGGCTACACCTCC.

This clonotype appeared a few times. The genes are TRBV7-2 and TRBJ2-2; D perhaps matches TRBD1 (6 bases). The CDR3 has 16 residues. V lost 0 bases, J lost 4 bases, and 12 bases lay in between. Germline loops: CDR1 SGHTA, CDR2 FQGNSA. The CDR3 is CASSLAQGTATGELFF. The DNA for the CDR3 is TGTGCCAGCAGCTTAGCGCAGGGGACGGCCACCGGGGAGCTGTTTTTT.

The table lists this clonotype with many counts. V gene TRBV12-3 or TRBV12-4 combines with J gene TRBJ1-4; no reliable D call. The germline V and J ends were trimmed by 0 bases and 3 bases, with 11 bases remaining between them. The CDR3 is 16 residues long. CDR3 sequence reads: CASSLAGSWANEKLFF. The DNA of the CDR3 is TGTGCCAGCAGTTTAGCGGGGAGTTGGGCTAATGAAAAACTGTTTTTT.

The chain couples TRBV7-3 to TRBJ2-7; D ambiguous. The V end was cut by 6 bases, the J end by 5 bases, with 14 bases between. This CDR3 has 13 residues. Germline loops: CDR1 SGHTA, CDR2 FQGTGA. The CDR3 loop is CASSPFDGNEQYF. DNA of the CDR3: TGTGCCAGCAGTCCCTTCGATGGGAACGAGCAGTACTTC.

This chain uses TRBV7-9 with TRBJ2-2; 10 bases align to TRBD1. Germline-derived CDR1 and CDR2 are SEHNR and FQNEAQ (reference sequence). J gave up 5 bases and V 5 bases, and 17 bases lay outside the gene matches. The CDR3 consists of 19 residues. In DNA, the CDR3 is TGTGCCAGCAGCCCACCCCCATATCGACAGGGGGCAAAAACCGGGGAGCTGTTTTTT. Translation gives CASSPPPYRQGAKTGELFF.

This clonotype came up many times. The chain uses TRBV19 and TRBJ1-5; TRBD1 matches 9 bases. Looked up from germline, CDR1 is LNHDA and CDR2 is SQIVND (reference sequence). V lost 9 bases to trimming and J lost 3 bases; unmatched junction nucleotides: 6. The CDR3 is made up of 14 amino acids. CDR3 protein: CASRRTGVNQPQHF. The CDR3 nucleotides are TGTGCCAGCCGGCGGACAGGGGTCAATCAGCCCCAGCATTTT.

This clonotype has ten or more counts. This chain connects TRBV11-2 to TRBJ1-4, with 7 nucleotides matching TRBD1. After removal of 4 bases from V and 11 bases from J, the junction contained 10 bases not matched to a gene. This CDR3 is built from 14 residues. Germline loops: CDR1 SGHAT, CDR2 FQNNGV. CDR3 nucleotides: TGTGCCAGCAGCTCCCGAAATACAGGGGAGAAACTGTTTTTT. Translation gives CASSSRNTGEKLFF.